Presented here are 9 T cell receptor beta chains from one specimen sequenced in a study of identical twins. Each CDR3 protein gets one entry after TCRdb re-called the 5' RACE reads with MiXCR. The table shows 600,000 to 700,000 distinct CDR3 sequences, with about 20% occurring only once. These data are also associated with another study on T cells expressing NK-cell markers.

Input material: PBMCs. The receptors originated from a woman younger than 30 in good health.

This clonotype was counted between two and nine times. The chain uses TRBV9 and TRBJ1-1; D gene uncertain. The CDR3 totals 13 residues. V was shortened by 0 bases and J by 1 base, with 4 bases between the two germline ends. Germline V gene sequence: CDR1 SGDLS, CDR2 YYNGEE. CDR3 loop: CASSVDENTEAFF. CDR3 DNA: TGTGCCAGCAGCGTAGACGAGAACACTGAAGCTTTCTTT. The complete variable domain, with remaining parts taken from reference TRBV9 and TRBJ1-1, reads DSGVTQTPKHLITATGQRVTLRCSPRSGDLSVYWYQQSLDQGLQFLIQYYNGEERAKGNILERFSAQQFPDLHSELNLSSLELGDSALYFCASSVDENTEAFFGQGTRLTVV.

V usage is TRBV12-3 or TRBV12-4 and J usage is TRBJ1-2; D might be TRBD1 (5 bases). V was cut by 4 bases and J by 7 bases, with 16 bases left in between. The CDR3 totals 14 residues. The CDR3 bases are TGTGCCAGCAGTTCGCCGGGACGGTCCATTGGCTACACCTTC. Its translation is CASSSPGRSIGYTF.

This clonotype was recorded at least ten times. The chain employs TRBV5-1 and TRBJ2-7; a weak D match, TRBD2 (6 bases). The CDR3 loop spans 16 amino acids. V was cut by 4 bases and J by 2 bases, with 19 bases left in between. Germline V gives CDR1 SGHRS, CDR2 YFSETQ. CDR3 loop: CASSLIGVTSAYEQYF. Written as DNA, the CDR3 is TGCGCCAGCAGCCTGATAGGAGTGACTAGTGCCTACGAGCAGTACTTC.

This clonotype came up a few times. This chain connects TRBV6-4 to TRBJ2-6; D is unclear. Trimming removed 5 bases from V and 1 base from J, with 9 bases in between. Germline values: CDR1 MRHNA, CDR2 SNTAGT. CDR3 length equals 15 residues. The CDR3 DNA sequence: TGTGCCAGCAGTCCTTGGGGTTCTGGGGCCAACGTCCTGACTTTC. Translation gives CASSPWGSGANVLTF.

This clonotype was counted once. CDR3: CASSNNRVGETQYF. For the CDR3, the DNA is TGTGCCAGCAGTAATAACAGGGTAGGAGAGACCCAGTACTTC. This rearrangement joins TRBV6-1 to TRBJ2-5; tentatively, D is TRBD1 (6 bases). Trimming shortened V by 5 bases and J by 4 bases, and 14 bases separated the two germline ends. CDR1 is MNHNS and CDR2 is SASEGT in the germline V gene. The CDR3 has 14 amino acids.

This clonotype has a count of ten or more. The V call is TRBV10-3, the J call TRBJ2-1; no clear D gene. The CDR3 is 12 amino acids. Germline CDR1 is ENHRY and CDR2 is SYGVKD. Trimming removed 6 bases at V and 5 bases at J, with 8 bases between. The CDR3 DNA follows: TGTGCCATCAGCCCCACTGACAATGAGCAGTTCTTC. Its translation: CAISPTDNEQFF.

This chain connects TRBV15 to TRBJ2-1, with D possibly being TRBD1 or TRBD2 (5 bases each). Germline lookup yields CDR1 LNHNV and CDR2 YYDKDF (reference sequence). CDR3 size: 14 residues. V was trimmed by 5 bases and J by 4 bases, leaving 12 bases between them. The CDR3 nucleotides read TGTGCCACCAGCCTACCGGGACCATACAATGAGCAGTTCTTC. This gives the protein CATSLPGPYNEQFF.

The chain joins TRBV10-3 to TRBJ2-7, with 7 positions matching TRBD1. After removal of 10 bases from V and 0 bases from J, the junction contained 9 bases not matched to a gene. Per germline, CDR1 ENHRY and CDR2 SYGVKD. This CDR3 has 14 residues. This CDR3 is CATTPGQSSYEQYF. The CDR3 DNA follows: TGTGCCACCACCCCGGGACAGAGCTCCTACGAGCAGTACTTC.

This clonotype has at least ten counts. V gene TRBV29-1 combines with J gene TRBJ2-2, with 9 bases matching TRBD1. Unmatched junction bases numbered 11, after V lost 7 bases and J lost 5 bases. CDR3 length equals 15 residues. Germline V gives CDR1 SQVTM, CDR2 ANQGSEA. The CDR3 here is CSGVTGGGRTGELFF. DNA of the CDR3: TGCAGCGGCGTCACAGGGGGCGGTAGGACCGGGGAGCTGTTTTTT.